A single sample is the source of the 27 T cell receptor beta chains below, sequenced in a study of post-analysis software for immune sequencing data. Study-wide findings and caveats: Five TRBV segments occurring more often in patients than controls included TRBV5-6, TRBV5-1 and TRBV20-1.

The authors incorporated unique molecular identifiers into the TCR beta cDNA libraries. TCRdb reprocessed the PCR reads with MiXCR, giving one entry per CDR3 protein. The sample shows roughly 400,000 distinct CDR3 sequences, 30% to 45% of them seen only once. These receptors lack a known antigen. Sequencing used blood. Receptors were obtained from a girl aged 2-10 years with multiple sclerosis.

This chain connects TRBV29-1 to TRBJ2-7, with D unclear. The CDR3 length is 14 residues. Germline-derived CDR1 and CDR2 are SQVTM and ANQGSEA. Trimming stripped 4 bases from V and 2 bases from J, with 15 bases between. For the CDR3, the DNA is TGCAGCGTTGTTTCGACTGCCCTGACCTACGAGCAGTACTTC. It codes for CSVVSTALTYEQYF.

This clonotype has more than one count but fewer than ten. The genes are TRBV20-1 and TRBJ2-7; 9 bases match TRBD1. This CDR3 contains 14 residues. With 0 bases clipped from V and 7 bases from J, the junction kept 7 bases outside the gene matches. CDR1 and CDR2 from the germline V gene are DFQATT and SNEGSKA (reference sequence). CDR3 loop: CSAREDRGHLEQYF. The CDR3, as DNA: TGCAGTGCTAGAGAGGACAGGGGTCATTTGGAGCAGTACTTC.

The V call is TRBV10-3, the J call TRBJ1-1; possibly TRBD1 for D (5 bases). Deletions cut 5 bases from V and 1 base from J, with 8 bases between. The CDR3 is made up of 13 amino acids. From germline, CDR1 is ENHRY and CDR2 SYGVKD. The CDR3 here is CAISSQGNTEAFF. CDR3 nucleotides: TGTGCCATCAGTAGCCAGGGGAACACTGAAGCTTTCTTT.

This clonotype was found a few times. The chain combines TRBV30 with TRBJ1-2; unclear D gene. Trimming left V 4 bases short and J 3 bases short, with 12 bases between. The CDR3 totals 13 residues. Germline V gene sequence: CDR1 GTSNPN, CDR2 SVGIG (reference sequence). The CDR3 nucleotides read TGTGCCTGGACCCTGGCGGCCCACTATGGCTACACCTTC. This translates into CAWTLAAHYGYTF.

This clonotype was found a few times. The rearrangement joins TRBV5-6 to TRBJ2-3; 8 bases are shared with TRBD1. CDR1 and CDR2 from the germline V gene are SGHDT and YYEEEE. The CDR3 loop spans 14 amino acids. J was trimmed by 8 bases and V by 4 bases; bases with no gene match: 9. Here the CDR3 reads CASSVDRAFGTQYF. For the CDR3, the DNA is TGTGCCAGCAGCGTGGACAGGGCCTTTGGTACGCAGTATTTT.

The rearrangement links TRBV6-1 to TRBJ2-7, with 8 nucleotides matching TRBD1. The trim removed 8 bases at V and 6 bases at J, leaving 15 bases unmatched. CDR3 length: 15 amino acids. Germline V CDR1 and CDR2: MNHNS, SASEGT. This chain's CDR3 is CASPDEDRVGPEQYF. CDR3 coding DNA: TGTGCCAGCCCTGATGAGGACAGGGTGGGCCCCGAGCAGTACTTC.

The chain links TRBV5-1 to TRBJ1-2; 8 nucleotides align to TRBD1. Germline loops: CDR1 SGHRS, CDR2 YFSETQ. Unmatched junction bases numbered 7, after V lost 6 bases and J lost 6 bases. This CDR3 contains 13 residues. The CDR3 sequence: CASTRGQGHGYTF. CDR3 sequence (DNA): TGCGCCAGCACAAGAGGACAGGGACATGGCTACACCTTC.

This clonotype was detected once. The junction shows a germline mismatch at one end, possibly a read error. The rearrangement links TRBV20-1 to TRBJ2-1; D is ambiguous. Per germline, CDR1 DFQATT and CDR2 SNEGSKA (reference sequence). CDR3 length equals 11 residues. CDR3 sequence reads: CSASRYNERFF. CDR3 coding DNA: TGCAGTGCTAGCAGGTACAATGAGCGGTTCTTC.

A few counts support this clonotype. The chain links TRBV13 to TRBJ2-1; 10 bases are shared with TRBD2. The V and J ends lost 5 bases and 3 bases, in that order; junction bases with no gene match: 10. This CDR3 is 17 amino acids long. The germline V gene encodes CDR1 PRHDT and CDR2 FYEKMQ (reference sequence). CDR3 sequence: CASSRRTSGKIYNEQFF. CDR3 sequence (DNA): TGTGCCAGCAGCCGACGGACTAGCGGAAAGATCTACAATGAGCAGTTCTTC.

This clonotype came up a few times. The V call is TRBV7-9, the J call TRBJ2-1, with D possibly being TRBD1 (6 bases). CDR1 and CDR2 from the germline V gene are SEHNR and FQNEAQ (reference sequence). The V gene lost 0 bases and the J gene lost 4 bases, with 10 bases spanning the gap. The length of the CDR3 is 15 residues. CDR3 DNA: TGTGCCAGCAGCTTAGCAGGGGGATATTACAATGAGCAGTTCTTC. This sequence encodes CASSLAGGYYNEQFF.

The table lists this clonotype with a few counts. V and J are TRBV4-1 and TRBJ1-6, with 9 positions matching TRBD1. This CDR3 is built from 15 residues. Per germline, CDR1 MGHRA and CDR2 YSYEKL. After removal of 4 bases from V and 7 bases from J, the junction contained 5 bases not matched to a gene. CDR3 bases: TGCGCCAGCAGCCTCACGGGGACAGGGAATTCACCCCTCCACTTT. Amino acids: CASSLTGTGNSPLHF.

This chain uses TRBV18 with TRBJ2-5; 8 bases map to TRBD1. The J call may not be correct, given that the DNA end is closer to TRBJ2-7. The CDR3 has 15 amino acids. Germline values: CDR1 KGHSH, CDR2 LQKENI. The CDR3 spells CASSPGTGNTYEQYF. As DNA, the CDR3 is TGTGCCAGCTCACCCGGGACAGGAAATACTTACGAGCAGTACTTC.

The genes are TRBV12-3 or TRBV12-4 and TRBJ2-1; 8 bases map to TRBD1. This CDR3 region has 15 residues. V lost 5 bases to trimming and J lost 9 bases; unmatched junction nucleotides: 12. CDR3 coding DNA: TGTGCCAGCAGTCCGACAGGGGATAAGGCTGGTGAGCAGTTCTTC. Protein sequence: CASSPTGDKAGEQFF.

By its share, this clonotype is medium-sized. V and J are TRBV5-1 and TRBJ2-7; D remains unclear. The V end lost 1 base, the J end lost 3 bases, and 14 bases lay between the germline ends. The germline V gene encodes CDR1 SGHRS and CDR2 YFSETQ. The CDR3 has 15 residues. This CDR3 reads CASSLRAGTDYEQYF. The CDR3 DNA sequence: TGCGCCAGCAGCTTGCGGGCAGGAACAGACTACGAGCAGTACTTC.

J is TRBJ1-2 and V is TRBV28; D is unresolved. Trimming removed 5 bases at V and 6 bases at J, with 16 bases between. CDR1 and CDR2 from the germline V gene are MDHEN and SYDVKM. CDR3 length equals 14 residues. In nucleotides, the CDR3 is TGTGCCAGCAGTCTGAACCGGCAGTGGAATGGCTACACCTTC. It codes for CASSLNRQWNGYTF.

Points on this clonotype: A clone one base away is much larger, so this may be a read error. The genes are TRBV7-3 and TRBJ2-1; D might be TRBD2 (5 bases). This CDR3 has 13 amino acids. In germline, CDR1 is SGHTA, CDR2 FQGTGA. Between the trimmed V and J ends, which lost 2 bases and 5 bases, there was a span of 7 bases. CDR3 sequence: CASSLEGHNEQFF. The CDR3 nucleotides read TGTGCCAGCAGCTTAGAGGGCCACAATGAGCAGTTCTTC.

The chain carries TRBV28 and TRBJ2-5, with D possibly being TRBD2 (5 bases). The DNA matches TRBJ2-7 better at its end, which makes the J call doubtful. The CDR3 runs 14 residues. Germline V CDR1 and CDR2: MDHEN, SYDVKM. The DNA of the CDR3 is TGTGCCAGCAGTCCCAGCGCCGGAGGTGGCGAGCAGTACTTC. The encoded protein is CASSPSAGGGEQYF.

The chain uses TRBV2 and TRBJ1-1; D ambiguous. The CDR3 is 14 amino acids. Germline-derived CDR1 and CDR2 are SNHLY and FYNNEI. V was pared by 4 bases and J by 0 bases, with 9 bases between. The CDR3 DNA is TGTGCCAGCAGTGTCTGGCAGATGAACACTGAAGCTTTCTTT. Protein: CASSVWQMNTEAFF.

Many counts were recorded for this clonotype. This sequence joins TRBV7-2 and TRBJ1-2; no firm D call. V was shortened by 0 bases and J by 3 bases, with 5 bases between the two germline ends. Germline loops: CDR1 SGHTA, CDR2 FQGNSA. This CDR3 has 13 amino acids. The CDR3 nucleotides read TGTGCCAGCAGCTTAGCCCGAGACTATGGCTACACCTTC. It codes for CASSLARDYGYTF.

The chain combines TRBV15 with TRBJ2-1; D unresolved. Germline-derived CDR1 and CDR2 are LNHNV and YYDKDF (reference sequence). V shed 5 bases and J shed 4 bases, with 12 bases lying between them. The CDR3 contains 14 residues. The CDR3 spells CATSGSRGYNEQFF. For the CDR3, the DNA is TGTGCCACCAGCGGCAGCCGAGGATACAATGAGCAGTTCTTC.

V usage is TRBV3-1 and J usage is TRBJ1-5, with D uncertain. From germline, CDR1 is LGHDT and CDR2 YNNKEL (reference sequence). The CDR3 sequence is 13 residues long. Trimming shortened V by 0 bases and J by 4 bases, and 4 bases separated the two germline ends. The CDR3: CASSQDFNQPQHF. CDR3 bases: TGTGCCAGCAGCCAAGATTTTAATCAGCCCCAGCATTTT.

The CDR3 loop is CSVTGTSGGLGEQFF. DNA for the CDR3: TGCAGCGTCACCGGGACTAGCGGGGGTTTAGGGGAGCAGTTCTTC. V usage is TRBV29-1 and J usage is TRBJ2-1; TRBD2 aligns across 14 bases. This CDR3 has 15 residues. Losses at the gene ends were 6 bases for V and 10 bases for J; bases not matched to a gene: 11. Looked up from germline, CDR1 is SQVTM and CDR2 is ANQGSEA.

In DNA form, the CDR3 reads TGTGCCAGCAGCCGCAAAAAACCGGAAAAACTGTTTTTT. Encoded protein: CASSRKKPEKLFF. The V gene is TRBV12-3 or TRBV12-4, the J gene TRBJ1-4; D gene unclear. V shed 6 bases and J shed 8 bases, with 13 bases lying between them. There are 13 residues in the CDR3.

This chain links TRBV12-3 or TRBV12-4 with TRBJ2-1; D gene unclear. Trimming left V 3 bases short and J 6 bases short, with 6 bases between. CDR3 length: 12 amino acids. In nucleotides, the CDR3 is TGTGCCAGCAGTTTTTTCTCCAATGAGCAGTTCTTC. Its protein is CASSFFSNEQFF.

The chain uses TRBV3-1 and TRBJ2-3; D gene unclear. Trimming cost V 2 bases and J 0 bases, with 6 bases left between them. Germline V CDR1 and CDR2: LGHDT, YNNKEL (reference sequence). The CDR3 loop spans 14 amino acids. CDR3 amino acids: CASSQRVSTDTQYF. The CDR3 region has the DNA TGTGCCAGCAGCCAAAGGGTTAGCACAGATACGCAGTATTTT.

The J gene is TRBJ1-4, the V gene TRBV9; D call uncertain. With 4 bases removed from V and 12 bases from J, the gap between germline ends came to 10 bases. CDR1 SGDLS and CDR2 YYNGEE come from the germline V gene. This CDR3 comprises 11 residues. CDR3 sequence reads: CASSPLGQLFF. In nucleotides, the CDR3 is TGTGCCAGCAGCCCCCTTGGACAACTGTTTTTT. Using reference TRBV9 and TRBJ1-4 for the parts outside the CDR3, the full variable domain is DSGVTQTPKHLITATGQRVTLRCSPRSGDLSVYWYQQSLDQGLQFLIQYYNGEERAKGNILERFSAQQFPDLHSELNLSSLELGDSALYFCASSPLGQLFFGSGTQLSVL.

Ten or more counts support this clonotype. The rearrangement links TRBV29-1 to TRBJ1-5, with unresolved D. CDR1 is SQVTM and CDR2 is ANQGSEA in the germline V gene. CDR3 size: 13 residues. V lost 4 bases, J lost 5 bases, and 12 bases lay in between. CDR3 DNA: TGCAGCGTTGGGAACAGACGCGATCAGCCCCAGCATTTT. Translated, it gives CSVGNRRDQPQHF.